What follows are 28 T cell receptor beta chains derived from one specimen sequenced in a study of blood T cell repertoires in COVID-19. Assay used: immunoSEQ multiplex PCR; TCRdb lists only in-frame clones, some missing. The sample consists of over 200,000 clones, over 80% of them appearing once. The source material was PBMCs or T cells enriched from blood (not recorded which). The receptors derive from a man aged 25-45 years who had recovered from COVID-19.

The chain links TRBV5-6 to TRBJ1-2; D is unresolved. The V end was cut by 1 base, the J end by 2 bases, with 15 bases between. This CDR3 comprises 16 residues. Germline V gene lookup returns CDR1 SGHDT and CDR2 YYEEEE. As DNA, the CDR3 is TGTGCCAGCAGCTTGTGGTCACGGGAGGTGAACTATGGCTACACCTTC. The encoded protein is CASSLWSREVNYGYTF.

The CDR3 loop is CASSLSGGSYEQYF. In nucleotides, the CDR3 is TGCGCCAGCAGCTTAAGCGGGGGGTCCTACGAGCAGTACTTC. V and J are TRBV5-1 and TRBJ2-7, with 9 positions matching TRBD2. Losses at the gene ends were 2 bases for V and 1 base for J; bases not matched to a gene: 1. This CDR3 has 14 amino acids. In germline, CDR1 is SGHRS, CDR2 YFSETQ.

This sequence joins TRBV14 and TRBJ2-6, with a tentative D call TRBD1 (5 bases). The CDR3 runs 14 residues. Germline values: CDR1 SGHDN, CDR2 FVKESK. CDR3 sequence (DNA): TGTGAACTGGGGCGGTACTCTGGGGCCAACGTCCTGACTTTC. This codes for CELGRYSGANVLTF.

The V call is TRBV5-1, the J call TRBJ1-1, with D hard to call. The CDR3 has 15 residues. The ends were cut back, 0 bases at V and 4 bases at J, with 13 bases in the middle. Germline loops: CDR1 SGHRS, CDR2 YFSETQ. In DNA, the CDR3 is TGCGCCAGCAGCTTGGTATCGGGTTTCGTCACTGAAGCTTTCTTT. This translates into CASSLVSGFVTEAFF.

This chain uses TRBV7-2 with TRBJ2-5; D is possibly TRBD1 (5 bases). The CDR3 runs 13 residues. V was trimmed by 1 base and J by 3 bases, leaving 6 bases between them. CDR1 is SGHTA, CDR2 FQGNSA, per germline. The CDR3 DNA reads TGTGCCAGCAGCTTAGTCAGGGAAGAGACCCAGTACTTC. Translation: CASSLVREETQYF.

The chain carries TRBV10-2 and TRBJ2-1; TRBD1 might be the D (6 bases). CDR1 is WSHSY, CDR2 SAAADI, per germline. The CDR3 length is 13 residues. Trimming removed 0 bases at V and 11 bases at J, with 11 bases between. The CDR3 DNA reads TGCGCCAGCAGTGAGTCGGGGGCCTCTAAGCAGTTCTTC. Translation: CASSESGASKQFF.

The chain combines TRBV18 with TRBJ2-3, with 13 positions matching TRBD2. The CDR3 has 17 residues. Germline CDR1 and CDR2: KGHSH and LQKENI. V shed 5 bases, J shed 10 bases, and the junction held 15 bases outside the gene matches. CDR3 bases: TGTGCCAGCTCAATTACTAGCGGGGGGGCCGATGTTACGGCGCAGTATTTT. Its protein is CASSITSGGADVTAQYF.

This rearrangement joins TRBV5-4 to TRBJ2-1, with 7 bases identical to TRBD1. The CDR3 has 14 residues. V dropped 3 bases and J dropped 5; count of bases not matched to a gene: 5. CDR1 is SGHNT, CDR2 YYREEE, per germline (reference sequence). CDR3 in DNA: TGTGCCAGCAGCTATGGGACAGACGACAATGAGCAGTTCTTC. Translating it yields CASSYGTDDNEQFF.

The V gene is TRBV6-2 or TRBV6-3, the J gene TRBJ1-5, with TRBD1 matching over 7 bases. The length of the CDR3 is 15 residues. The V gene's germline CDR1 is MNHEY and CDR2 SVGEGT. With 5 bases clipped from V and 5 bases from J, the junction kept 9 bases outside the gene matches. CDR3 loop: CASSENRGTDQPQHF. The CDR3 coding sequence is TGTGCCAGCAGTGAGAACAGGGGTACGGATCAGCCCCAGCATTTT.

This clone was recorded once. The chain links TRBV3-1 (or the pseudogene TRBV3-2) to TRBJ1-1; no clear D. With 0 bases removed from V and 1 base from J, the gap between germline ends came to 21 bases. This CDR3 is 19 amino acids long. Germline-derived CDR1 and CDR2 are LGHDT and YNNKEL (reference sequence). This chain's CDR3 is CASSQDWSRAEKRNTEAFF. In DNA, the CDR3 is TGTGCCAGCAGCCAAGATTGGTCGAGGGCCGAGAAAAGGAACACTGAAGCTTTCTTT.

V and J are TRBV6-5 and TRBJ2-1; a weak D match, TRBD2 (6 bases). Germline V gene lookup returns CDR1 MNHEY and CDR2 SVGAGI. V lost 6 bases and J lost 10, with 16 bases in between. CDR3 length: 13 residues. The CDR3 sequence: CASRPEHSGEQFF. The CDR3 coding sequence is TGTGCCAGCAGACCGGAGCATAGCGGCGAGCAGTTCTTC.

The gene calls are TRBV5-5 and TRBJ2-1, with 13 bases identical to TRBD2. Germline V gene sequence: CDR1 SGHKS, CDR2 YYEKEE (reference sequence). This CDR3 contains 15 residues. Trimming took 2 bases from V and 9 from J; bases not matched to a gene: 5. CDR3 DNA sequence: TGTGCCAGCAGCTTACTAGCGGGGGGGCCGTTTGAGCAGTTCTTC. Translated: CASSLLAGGPFEQFF.

The CDR3 sequence is CASSYRPGWGNTEAFF. CDR3 nucleotides: TGTGCCAGCAGTTACCGCCCAGGGTGGGGGAACACTGAAGCTTTCTTT. This chain joins TRBV6-2 or TRBV6-3 and TRBJ1-1, with D possibly TRBD1 on 5 matching bases. This CDR3 region has 16 residues. V was shortened by 2 bases and J by 1 base, with 14 bases between the two germline ends. Per the germline V gene, CDR1 is MNHEY and CDR2 is SVGEGT.

The table lists this clone with a count of one. The chain is built from TRBV18 and TRBJ1-3, with D tentatively TRBD1 (6 bases). There are 19 residues in the CDR3. Trimming pared 1 base from V and 0 bases from J, leaving 19 bases between. CDR1 is KGHSH and CDR2 is LQKENI in the germline V gene. CDR3 sequence: CASSPRIEQGKNSGNTIYF. CDR3 coding DNA: TGTGCCAGCTCACCACGAATAGAGCAGGGGAAGAACTCTGGAAACACCATATATTTT.

The gene calls are TRBV24-1 and TRBJ2-7; 8 nucleotides align to TRBD1. The CDR3 is made up of 17 amino acids. V shed 0 bases and J 3 bases; nucleotides not matched to a gene: 9. Germline assignment: CDR1 KGHDR and CDR2 SFDVKD. The CDR3 is CATSDLDLRTGFYEQYF. In nucleotides, the CDR3 is TGTGCCACCAGTGATTTGGATCTCAGGACAGGGTTCTACGAGCAGTACTTC.

The rearrangement joins TRBV2 to TRBJ1-1; D gene uncertain. Germline assignment: CDR1 SNHLY and CDR2 FYNNEI. Trimming cost V 7 bases and J 5 bases, with 14 bases left between them. The CDR3 extends over 13 amino acids. The CDR3 spells CASNRPGETEAFF. CDR3 sequence (DNA): TGTGCCAGCAACCGACCCGGGGAGACTGAAGCTTTCTTT.

The CDR3 DNA sequence: TGTGCCAGTAGTATAGCAGCGGGCAATGAGCAGTTCTTC. It is translated as CASSIAAGNEQFF. The chain is built from TRBV19 and TRBJ2-1, with D perhaps TRBD2 (6 bases). This CDR3 has 13 amino acids. Germline-derived CDR1 and CDR2 are LNHDA and SQIVND (reference sequence). The V end lost 1 base, the J end lost 6 bases, and 7 bases lay between the germline ends.

This chain uses TRBV5-1 with TRBJ2-1; 9 positions agree with TRBD2. CDR1 is SGHRS, CDR2 YFSETQ, per germline. This CDR3 spans 18 amino acids. V lost 4 bases, J lost 8 bases, and 19 bases stayed unmatched. Here the CDR3 reads CASSPRGLAGTRSYEQFF. The CDR3 DNA follows: TGCGCCAGCAGCCCGAGGGGGCTAGCGGGAACCCGCAGCTATGAGCAGTTCTTC.

This chain's CDR3 is CASSVGEGYDEKLFF. In DNA, the CDR3 is TGTGCCAGCAGCGTAGGGGAGGGTTACGATGAAAAACTGTTTTTT. V gene TRBV9 combines with J gene TRBJ1-4; D unresolved. Trimming removed 0 bases from V and 6 bases from J, with 12 bases in between. This CDR3 region has 15 residues. CDR1 and CDR2 from the germline V gene are SGDLS and YYNGEE.

The gene calls are TRBV6-5 and TRBJ2-7; D may be TRBD1 (6 bases). V lost 6 bases and J lost 6, with 15 bases in between. Per the germline V gene, CDR1 is MNHEY and CDR2 is SVGAGI. The CDR3 is made up of 13 amino acids. CDR3 bases: TGTGCCAGCAGACCTCCTGGACAGCTCGAGCAGTACTTC. Its translation is CASRPPGQLEQYF.

The chain joins TRBV6-5 to TRBJ1-5; D remains ambiguous. V lost 5 bases to trimming and J lost 3 bases, with 2 bases between them. The germline V gene has CDR1 MNHEY and CDR2 SVGAGI. This CDR3 is 11 amino acids long. This chain's CDR3 is CASSLNQPQHF. CDR3 DNA sequence: TGTGCCAGCAGTCTCAATCAGCCCCAGCATTTT.

This rearrangement joins TRBV3-1 (or the pseudogene TRBV3-2) to TRBJ1-4; 10 positions agree with TRBD1. Germline V gene sequence: CDR1 LGHDT, CDR2 YNNKEL (reference sequence). This CDR3 is built from 19 residues. The junction had 15 bases not matched to a gene; V was cut back by 0 bases and J by 8 bases. As DNA, the CDR3 is TGTGCCAGCAGCCAAGAGGGACAGGGGTCCTTCTTCGGGGACGAAAAACTGTTTTTT. Its translation is CASSQEGQGSFFGDEKLFF.

V is TRBV2 and J is TRBJ1-1; TRBD1 aligns across 7 bases. With V trimmed by 10 bases and J by 4 bases, 9 bases remained unmatched. The CDR3 is made up of 13 amino acids. Germline CDR1 reads SNHLY; CDR2 reads FYNNEI. The CDR3 is CATLQGLSTEAFF. The CDR3 nucleotides are TGTGCCACTTTACAGGGGTTGAGCACTGAAGCTTTCTTT.

The table lists this clone with a count of one. The gene calls are TRBV25-1 and TRBJ2-5; a weak D match, TRBD2 (5 bases). Per germline, CDR1 MGHDK and CDR2 SYGVNS. This CDR3 contains 13 residues. Trimming removed 3 bases from V and 6 bases from J, with 11 bases in between. Written as DNA, the CDR3 is TGTGCCAGCAGTGAGACCCGGGGAAAGACCCAGTACTTC. Translation: CASSETRGKTQYF. The whole variable domain, remainder taken from reference TRBV25-1 and TRBJ2-5, is EADIYQTPRYLVIGTGKKITLECSQTMGHDKMYWYQQDPGMELHLIHYSYGVNSTEKGDLSSESTVSRIRTEHFPLTLESARPSHTSQYLCASSETRGKTQYFGPGTRLLVL.

This clone was recorded only once. The chain couples TRBV5-1 to TRBJ2-7; 7 bases fit TRBD1. With 1 base clipped from V and 4 bases from J, the junction kept 5 bases outside the gene matches. CDR3 length: 14 amino acids. Germline assignment: CDR1 SGHRS and CDR2 YFSETQ. CDR3 amino acids: CASSLMGQIYEQYF. The CDR3 DNA is TGCGCCAGCAGCTTGATGGGACAGATATACGAGCAGTACTTC.

The chain carries TRBV7-2 and TRBJ2-6; TRBD1 agrees at 8 bases. The CDR3 is made up of 14 amino acids. Germline CDR1 reads SGHTA; CDR2 reads FQGNSA. Unmatched junction bases numbered 3, after V lost 4 bases and J lost 7 bases. As DNA, the CDR3 is TGTGCCAGCAGCTCCACAGGGGGAGCCAACGTCCTGACTTTC. This sequence encodes CASSSTGGANVLTF.

The chain links TRBV3-1 (or the pseudogene TRBV3-2) to TRBJ2-1, with 7 positions matching TRBD2. Germline trimming cut 1 base from V and 5 bases from J; bases unmatched to any gene: 5. There are 15 residues in the CDR3. Germline CDR1 reads LGHDT; CDR2 reads YNNKEL (reference sequence). The chain's CDR3 is CASSQVHLADNEQFF. DNA of the CDR3: TGTGCCAGCAGCCAAGTGCATCTAGCGGACAATGAGCAGTTCTTC.

This chain links TRBV7-8 with TRBJ2-2, with unresolved D. CDR1 SGHVS and CDR2 FQNEAQ come from the germline V gene. This CDR3 is 14 amino acids long. The V end lost 2 bases, the J end lost 7 bases, and 11 bases lay between the germline ends. CDR3 loop: CASSLKLGGGELFF. The DNA for the CDR3 is TGTGCCAGCAGCTTAAAGCTTGGCGGCGGGGAGCTGTTTTTT.